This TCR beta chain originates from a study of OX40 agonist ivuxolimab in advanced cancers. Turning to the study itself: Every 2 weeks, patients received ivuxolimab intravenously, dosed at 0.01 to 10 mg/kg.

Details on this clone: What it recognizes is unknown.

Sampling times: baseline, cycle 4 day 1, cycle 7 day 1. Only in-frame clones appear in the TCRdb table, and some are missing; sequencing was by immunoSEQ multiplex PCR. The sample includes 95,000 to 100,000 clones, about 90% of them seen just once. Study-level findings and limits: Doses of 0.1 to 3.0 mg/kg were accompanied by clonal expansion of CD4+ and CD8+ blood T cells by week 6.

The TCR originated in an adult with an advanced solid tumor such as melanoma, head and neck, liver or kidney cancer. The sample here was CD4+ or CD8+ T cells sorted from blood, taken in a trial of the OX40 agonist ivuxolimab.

The CDR3 loop reads CASSFGPSGSTSPYEQYF. The CDR3 DNA reads as TGCGCCAGCAGCTTCGGCCCTAGCGGGAGTACCTCACCTTACGAGCAGTACTTC. This chain joins TRBV5-1 and TRBJ2-7, with TRBD2 matching 10 bases. The V gene's germline CDR1 is SGHRS and CDR2 YFSETQ. The CDR3 sequence is 18 residues long. V lost 2 bases to trimming and J lost 4 bases; unmatched junction nucleotides: 15.